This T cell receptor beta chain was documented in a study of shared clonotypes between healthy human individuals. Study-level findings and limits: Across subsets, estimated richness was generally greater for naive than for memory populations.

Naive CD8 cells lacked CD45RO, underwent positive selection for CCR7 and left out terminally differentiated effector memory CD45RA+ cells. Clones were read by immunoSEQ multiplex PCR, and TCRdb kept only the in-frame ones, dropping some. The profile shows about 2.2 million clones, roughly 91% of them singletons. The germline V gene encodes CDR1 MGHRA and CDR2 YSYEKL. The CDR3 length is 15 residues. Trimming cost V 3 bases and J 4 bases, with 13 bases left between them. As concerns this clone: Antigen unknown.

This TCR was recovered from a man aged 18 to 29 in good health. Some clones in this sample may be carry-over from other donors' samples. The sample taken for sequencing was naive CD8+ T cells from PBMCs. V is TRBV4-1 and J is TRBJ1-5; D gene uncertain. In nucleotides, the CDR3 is TGCGCCAGCAGCCATACCCCTGGACCAAATCAGCCCCAGCATTTT. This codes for CASSHTPGPNQPQHF.